The source of this T cell receptor beta chain is a study of OX40 agonist ivuxolimab in advanced cancers. CDR3 length equals 15 residues. V lost 1 base and J lost 4; bases outside the gene matches: 1. Produced via immunoSEQ multiplex PCR; TCRdb's table is partial and in-frame only. Among 60,000 to 85,000 clones listed, around 83% were seen once. The rearrangement links TRBV23-1 to TRBJ1-4, with TRBD1 matching 9 bases. TRBV23-1 is noted as an ORF with a role that remains uncertain. Sequenced here: CD4+ or CD8+ T cells sorted from blood, sampled in a trial of the OX40 agonist ivuxolimab. This clonotype was sampled from an adult with an advanced solid tumor such as melanoma, head and neck, liver or kidney cancer. CDR3 in DNA: TGCGCCAGCAGTCAATACAGGGGGCGTAATGAAAAACTGTTTTTT. It translates to CASSQYRGRNEKLFF.